A selection of T cell receptor beta chains follows, all from one sample in a study of blood T cell repertoires in COVID-19. Some clones are missing from TCRdb's copy, which holds only in-frame ones; the method was immunoSEQ multiplex PCR. Of about 140,000 clones detected, roughly four fifths appear once; the ten largest clones hold around 9.5%. Sample: peripheral blood. These receptors originate from a woman aged 50 to 65 with active or convalescent COVID-19. The CDR3 runs from the conserved cysteine through the conserved F or W. The order of the fields is D gene, V gene, clone size, J gene, CDR3 DNA, CDR3 protein. The D gene is left open where the match is weak. The size of a clone is reported for some rows only, either as once, few or many, or as a class for expanded clones.

>TRBD2|TRBV29-1|NA|TRBJ2-5
TGCAGCGTTGGCCCAGGACTAGCGGGCGGGGGGGAGACCCAGTACTTC
CSVGPGLAGGGETQYF
>NA|TRBV30|NA|TRBJ1-6
TGTGCCTGGAGTGTTCGGGGGGGGTCGCATTCACCCCTCCACTTT
CAWSVRGGSHSPLHF
>NA|TRBV28|NA|TRBJ1-5
TGTGCCAGCAGTCCATGGACTAATAATCAGCCCCAGCATTTT
CASSPWTNNQPQHF
>NA|TRBV25-1|NA|TRBJ1-1
TGTGCCAGCAGCTACACACAGGGCTCGTCCACTGAAGCTTTCTTT
CASSYTQGSSTEAFF
>TRBD1|TRBV7-6|NA|TRBJ1-4
TGTGCCAGCAGCTTGGCAGGGGGCGGCACTAATGAAAAACTGTTTTTT
CASSLAGGGTNEKLFF
>NA|TRBV11-2|NA|TRBJ2-5
TGTGCCAGCAGCTTGGTTCGCGGACTAAAGGAGACCCAGTACTTC
CASSLVRGLKETQYF
>NA|TRBV14|few|TRBJ2-1
TGTGCCAGCAGGCAAGACAGCTACAATGAGCAGTTCTTC
CASRQDSYNEQFF
>NA|TRBV6-2/TRBV6-3|few|TRBJ1-5
TGTGCCAGCAGTTATGGGCAGGAAAATCAGCCCCAGCATTTT
CASSYGQENQPQHF
>TRBD1|TRBV10-3|NA|TRBJ1-1
TGTGCCATCAGTGACACAGGGGGGGGTCTACTTGTCACTGAAGCTTTCTTT
CAISDTGGGLLVTEAFF
>NA|TRBV11-2|NA|TRBJ2-7
TGTGCCAGCAGCTTAGACCCTTCCGGGGGTCACTCCTACGAGCAGTACTTC
CASSLDPSGGHSYEQYF
>NA|TRBV18|NA|TRBJ2-3
TGTGCCAGCTCACCACCGGGCGGGACCCTCACAGATACGCAGTATTTT
CASSPPGGTLTDTQYF
>TRBD1|TRBV6-5|few|TRBJ1-2
TGTGCCAGCAGCCCCGGGACAGGGGGAGGTGGCTACACCTTC
CASSPGTGGGGYTF
>NA|TRBV30|NA|TRBJ1-2
TGTGCCTGGAGTTACCGGGGGTCCCTCTATGGCTACACCTTC
CAWSYRGSLYGYTF
>TRBD1|TRBV28|NA|TRBJ1-2
TGTGCCAGCAGTCGACCGGGACAGGAAGGATGGAGCTATGGCTACACCTTC
CASSRPGQEGWSYGYTF
>NA|TRBV3-1/TRBV3-2|NA|TRBJ1-3
TGTGCCAGCAGCCAAGATCACAGCTCTGGAAACACCATATATTTT
CASSQDHSSGNTIYF
>NA|TRBV7-2|NA|TRBJ1-5
TGTGCCAGCAGCTCCCAGAACTACAAATATAGCAATCAGCCCCAGCATTTT
CASSSQNYKYSNQPQHF
>NA|TRBV5-6|NA|TRBJ1-2
TGTGCCAGCAGCTTGGTTAATAGACAGACGTATGGCTACACCTTC
CASSLVNRQTYGYTF
>NA|TRBV21-1|NA|TRBJ1-2
TGTGCCAGCAGCAAAGTAAGAGGACAGATTAACTATGGCTACACCTTC
CASSKVRGQINYGYTF
>NA|TRBV18|NA|TRBJ1-1
TGTGCCAGCTCACCAAATATCCAGGGAAGGGGCACTGAAGCTTTCTTT
CASSPNIQGRGTEAFF
>TRBD2|TRBV6-2/TRBV6-3|few|TRBJ2-2
TGTGCCAGCAGTGCCTTGGGAGGGTACACCGGGGAGCTGTTTTTT
CASSALGGYTGELFF
>NA|TRBV6-5|NA|TRBJ2-1
TGTGCCAGCAGTTACTCCCGGGGTGCGGATGAGCAGTTCTTC
CASSYSRGADEQFF
>NA|TRBV7-3|NA|TRBJ1-1
TGTGCCAGCAGCTTCAGTGTCACTGAAGCTTTCTTT
CASSFSVTEAFF
>TRBD1|TRBV7-9|NA|TRBJ1-3
TGTGCCAGCAGCTTAGGACAGGGGAGAAACACCATATATTTT
CASSLGQGRNTIYF
>NA|TRBV14|few|TRBJ1-1
TGTGCCAGCAGCCAATTGGCGGAGGGGGGGGCTTTCTTT
CASSQLAEGGAFF
>TRBD2|TRBV11-2|NA|TRBJ2-2
TGTGCCAGCAGTCCCTTAGCGGGAGATAACACCGGGGAGCTGTTTTTT
CASSPLAGDNTGELFF
>NA|TRBV6-1|few|TRBJ2-7
TGTGCCAGCAGTGAACGTTCCAGGGGCTACGAGCAGTACTTC
CASSERSRGYEQYF
>NA|TRBV12-3/TRBV12-4|NA|TRBJ1-5
TGTGCCAGCAGTGAGACGGAGAATCAGCCCCAGCATTTT
CASSETENQPQHF
>TRBD2|TRBV7-3|NA|TRBJ2-1
TGTGCCAGCAGCGTAGCGGGAGGTAATGAGCAGTTCTTC
CASSVAGGNEQFF
>NA|TRBV24-1|NA|TRBJ2-1
TGTGCCACCAGTGATTCGCGGCAGAGTGAGCAGTTCTTC
CATSDSRQSEQFF
>NA|TRBV7-8|few|TRBJ1-4
TGTGCCACCACTCCGAGGGAAACAACTAATGAAAAACTGTTTTTT
CATTPRETTNEKLFF
>NA|TRBV12-5|few|TRBJ1-2
TGTGCTAGTGGTACCATATCCTGGGGGGGCGGGAATGGCTACACCTTC
CASGTISWGGGNGYTF
>NA|TRBV30|few|TRBJ1-5
TGTGCCGCTGGTATAGGGAGCGGGTATAGCAATCAGCCCCAGCATTTT
CAAGIGSGYSNQPQHF
>TRBD2|TRBV4-2|NA|TRBJ2-2
TGTGCCAGCAGCCAATCCGAGGCGCTAGCGGGAGGATCGAACACCGGGGAGCTGTTTTTT
CASSQSEALAGGSNTGELFF
>TRBD1|TRBV30|NA|TRBJ2-7
TGTGCCTGGAGTGGCGGAACCGGGACAGGGGGGCACGAGCAGTACTTC
CAWSGGTGTGGHEQYF
>TRBD2|TRBV7-2|NA|TRBJ2-7
TGTGCCAGCAGCTGGACTAGCGGGAACTACGAGCAGTACTTC
CASSWTSGNYEQYF
>NA|TRBV6-2/TRBV6-3|NA|TRBJ1-2
TGTGCCAGCAGTTACGGACAGCGCTATGGCTACACCTTC
CASSYGQRYGYTF
>NA|TRBV30|NA|TRBJ1-6
TGTGCCTGGAGTGATGGTTTAGGCGTGCTAGGTAATTCACCCCTCCACTTT
CAWSDGLGVLGNSPLHF
>NA|TRBV15|NA|TRBJ1-1
TGTGCCACCAGCAGAGGGGGAGGGGCACAGAAGAACACTGAAGCTTTCTTT
CATSRGGGAQKNTEAFF
>TRBD1|TRBV15|NA|TRBJ2-5
TGTGCCACCAGCAGCCCTCAGGGGGCCAGGGAGACCCAGTACTTC
CATSSPQGARETQYF
>TRBD2|TRBV24-1|NA|TRBJ2-5
TGTGCCACCAGTTCAGCGGGGGAGACCCAGTACTTC
CATSSAGETQYF
>NA|TRBV11-2|once|TRBJ2-3
TGTGCCAGCAGCCAACCACCGGGCACAGATACGCAGTATTTT
CASSQPPGTDTQYF
>NA|TRBV6-2/TRBV6-3|NA|TRBJ1-2
TGTGCCAGCAGTTACTCGGGAGCCAACTATGGCTACACCTTC
CASSYSGANYGYTF
>TRBD2|TRBV20-1|NA|TRBJ2-5
TGCAGTGCTAGTAAAGGGGGTAGCGGGGGGACCCAAGAGACCCAGTACTTC
CSASKGGSGGTQETQYF
>TRBD1|TRBV12-3/TRBV12-4|NA|TRBJ1-6
TGTGCCAGCAGACGGGACAGGGAATCACCCCTCCACTTT
CASRRDRESPLHF
>NA|TRBV7-2|NA|TRBJ1-3
TGTGCCAGCAGCCTTATCTCGAGCTCTGGAAACACCATATATTTT
CASSLISSSGNTIYF
>NA|TRBV4-2|NA|TRBJ1-1
TGTGCCAGCACCCTCCTGGGGGCAGGCAGCCCTGAAGCTTTCTTT
CASTLLGAGSPEAFF
>NA|TRBV30|NA|TRBJ2-7
TGTGCCTGGAGTGTCCCCCTCGCGTGGCGAGATGGGCTAGCGAGGACCTACGAGCAGTACTTC
CAWSVPLAWRDGLARTYEQYF
>TRBD1|TRBV10-3|NA|TRBJ1-2
TGTGCCATCAGTGAGTTGGGACAGAGCAGCTACACCTTC
CAISELGQSSYTF
>NA|TRBV27|NA|TRBJ1-1
TGTGCCAGCAGTCAAGCACGGAACACTGAAGCTTTCTTT
CASSQARNTEAFF
>NA|TRBV6-5|NA|TRBJ2-7
TGTGCCAGCAGTTACCGGGACAAGACCTACGAGCAGTACTTC
CASSYRDKTYEQYF
>NA|TRBV7-9|NA|TRBJ2-3
TGTGCCAGCAGGCACAGGGAACCAGATACGCAGTATTTT
CASRHREPDTQYF
>NA|TRBV9|NA|TRBJ2-5
TGTGCCAGCAGGGTCGGAGGAGAGACCCAGTACTTC
CASRVGGETQYF
>TRBD1|TRBV5-3|NA|TRBJ2-5
TGTGCCAGAAGCTCGACAGGGGGAAAAGAGACCCAGTACTTC
CARSSTGGKETQYF
>TRBD1|TRBV5-1|NA|TRBJ1-2
TGCGCCAGCAGCTTGGAGGGGGCCGACGCTAACTATGGCTACACCTTC
CASSLEGADANYGYTF
>TRBD1|TRBV5-1|NA|TRBJ1-1
TGCGCCAGCAGCGGGCAGGGGGCAATGAACACTGAAGCTTTCTTT
CASSGQGAMNTEAFF
>TRBD2|TRBV9|once|TRBJ2-5
TGTGCCAGCAGCTCGGGACTAGCGGGGACAGGGGGGGAGACCCAGTACTTC
CASSSGLAGTGGETQYF
>TRBD1|TRBV19|NA|TRBJ1-5
TGTGCCAGTAAGCGGACCGGGACAGATAGCAATCAGCCCCAGCATTTT
CASKRTGTDSNQPQHF
>NA|TRBV30|NA|TRBJ2-3
TGTGCCTGGAGTTGGGGCAGAATCGCAGATACGCAGTATTTT
CAWSWGRIADTQYF
>NA|TRBV7-2|many|TRBJ2-1
TGTGCCAGCAGCTTACGGAGGCACAATGAGCAGTTCTTC
CASSLRRHNEQFF